This TCR beta chain was recovered during a study of Ad26.COV2.S vaccination and SARS-CoV-2 variants. Study-level information: The donor was enrolled in the Ad26.COV2.S arm of the COV1001 trial. The authors gave Ad26.COV2.S intramuscularly, either once or twice 56 days apart.

The CDR3 length is 14 residues. Germline V gene sequence: CDR1 ENHRY, CDR2 SYGVKD. V was trimmed by 0 bases and J by 2 bases, leaving 7 bases between them. Concerning this clone itself: Antigen specificity is unknown.

Treatment in this sample: roughly 20 received Ad26.COV2.S at low or high dose, single or two shots; 5 received placebo; per-sample allocation not given. Material that was analyzed had been drawn on day 63 after the first vaccine or placebo injection. In the vaccine, an Ad26 vector expressed the SARS-CoV-2 spike of the Wuhan strain. Study-level findings and limits: Breadth measured for non-spike TCRs was similar across vaccine and placebo recipients.

The protocol was immunoSEQ multiplex PCR, while the TCRdb copy is restricted to in-frame clones and leaves out a portion. Counted here are a few hundred thousand clones, around 90% occurring once; the ten biggest clones make up more than 9%. The source material was peripheral blood, sampled in a trial of Ad26.COV2.S vaccine versus placebo. This receptor was obtained from a person between 18 and 65 years old who received the Ad26.COV2.S COVID-19 vaccine or a placebo. The rearrangement joins TRBV10-3 to TRBJ2-5, with D hard to call. CDR3 DNA: TGTGCCATCAGTGAGTCAACCCGTCAAGAGACCCAGTACTTC. Residues: CAISESTRQETQYF.